Listed below are T cell receptor beta chains from one sample, sequenced in a study of blood T cell repertoires in COVID-19. TCRdb keeps only in-frame clones here, not all; method: immunoSEQ multiplex PCR. The sample holds 200,000 to 250,000 clones; 70% to 90% are singletons and the top ten take approximately 12%. Sequenced input: peripheral blood. The receptors shown here come from a woman between 18 and 30 years old who had recovered from COVID-19. Each CDR3 is given with its conserved first and last residue. The D gene is left open where the match is weak. Rows may omit the clone size; those that give it use once, few, many or a size class.

v_gene	abundance	j_gene	d_gene	CDR3nt	CDR3aa
TRBV7-9	NA	TRBJ2-2	NA	TGTGCCAGCACCCAAACTAGCCCCACCGGGGAGCTGTTTTTT	CASTQTSPTGELFF
TRBV10-3	NA	TRBJ2-1	TRBD2	TGTGCCATCCAGAGAGGTTTCACGGGAGGGGACCATGAGCAGTTCTTC	CAIQRGFTGGDHEQFF
TRBV12-3/TRBV12-4	NA	TRBJ1-5	TRBD1	TGTGCCAGCAGTTTGGCACAGGGGGGGCCCCAGCATTTT	CASSLAQGGPQHF
TRBV18	NA	TRBJ2-1	TRBD2	TGTGCCAGCTCACAGCCGGGACTAGGTCCCTACAATGAGCAGTTCTTC	CASSQPGLGPYNEQFF
TRBV11-2	NA	TRBJ2-1	NA	TGTGCCAGCAGCTCCACGGGCAATGAGCAGTTCTTC	CASSSTGNEQFF
TRBV4-2	NA	TRBJ2-1	TRBD2	TGTGCCAGCAGCCAAGATTTCCGGGACTATTACAATGAGCAGTTCTTC	CASSQDFRDYYNEQFF
TRBV25-1	NA	TRBJ2-7	TRBD2	TGTGCCAGCAGTGAACCAACTAGCGGGAGATTAGACGAGCAGTACTTC	CASSEPTSGRLDEQYF
TRBV29-1	NA	TRBJ1-2	TRBD1	TGCAGCGTTGACCCGGACAGGCGCTACACCTTC	CSVDPDRRYTF
TRBV2	few	TRBJ2-2	NA	TGTGCCAGCAGACCAGGGATCACCGGGGAGCTGTTTTTT	CASRPGITGELFF
TRBV28	few	TRBJ1-1	NA	TGTGCCAGCAGTTTAGGTGAGGAGGTTTCAGGAGCTTTCTTT	CASSLGEEVSGAFF
TRBV7-9	once	TRBJ1-2	NA	TGTGCCAGCAGCTTAAATTCCCTTAACTATGGCTACACCTTC	CASSLNSLNYGYTF
TRBV5-5	NA	TRBJ2-1	NA	TGTGCCAGCAGCTTTACGGGAGAAGAGCAGTTCTTC	CASSFTGEEQFF
TRBV18	NA	TRBJ2-3	NA	TGTGCCAGCTCTCCTCCTGGGCGGGCCGATCCCACAGATACGCAGTATTTT	CASSPPGRADPTDTQYF
TRBV9	NA	TRBJ1-5	NA	TGTGCCAGCAGCGGCCCGACTGATCAGCCCCAGCATTTT	CASSGPTDQPQHF
TRBV5-1	NA	TRBJ1-4	NA	TGCGCCAGCAGCTTTGGGACTCCAACTAATGAAAAACTGTTTTTT	CASSFGTPTNEKLFF
TRBV13	NA	TRBJ2-1	TRBD1	TGTGCCAGCAGCGGGAGGACAGGGCGGTACAATGAGCAGTTCTTC	CASSGRTGRYNEQFF
TRBV29-1	NA	TRBJ2-3	NA	TGCAGCCCAACCAGAGGAGATACGCAGTATTTT	CSPTRGDTQYF
TRBV7-6	NA	TRBJ1-1	TRBD1	TGTGCCAGCAGCTTAGAGGCTAGACAGGGCACTGAAGCTTTCTTT	CASSLEARQGTEAFF
TRBV6-2/TRBV6-3	NA	TRBJ2-7	TRBD2	TGTGCCAGCAGCGTAGCGGGAGCTAGGAGGGAGCAGTACTTC	CASSVAGARREQYF
TRBV5-6	NA	TRBJ2-2	TRBD2	TGTGCCAGCAGCTTCGGGACTATTAACACCGGGGAGCTGTTTTTT	CASSFGTINTGELFF
TRBV11-3	NA	TRBJ2-7	TRBD1	TGTGCCAGCAGCTTCCGGGACAGGGGTTACGAGCAGTACTTC	CASSFRDRGYEQYF
TRBV12-3/TRBV12-4	NA	TRBJ2-7	TRBD1	TGTGCCAGCAGTCAGGGACAGAACTACGAGCAGTACTTC	CASSQGQNYEQYF
TRBV12-5	NA	TRBJ2-7	NA	TGTGCTAGTGGACAGTTCTACGAGCAGTACTTC	CASGQFYEQYF
TRBV9	NA	TRBJ2-1	TRBD2	TGTGCCAGCAGCGCCTCTTTAAGCGGGAGCTATGAGCAGTTCTTC	CASSASLSGSYEQFF
TRBV5-1	NA	TRBJ2-7	TRBD2	TGCGCCAGCAGCTTGGGGCTAGCGGGAGGGGGACTCTACGAGCAGTACTTC	CASSLGLAGGGLYEQYF
TRBV15	NA	TRBJ1-6	NA	TGTGCCACCAGCAGAGCTACCGTGCCCCACTCTAAACCCCTCCACTTT	CATSRATVPHSKPLHF
TRBV24-1	NA	TRBJ2-3	NA	TGTGCCACCAGTGATCGGCGGGTTATGAGCGCAGATACGCAGTATTTT	CATSDRRVMSADTQYF
TRBV12-3/TRBV12-4	NA	TRBJ2-2	NA	TGTGCCAGCAGCAATTCAGGCGGGGAGCTGTTTTTT	CASSNSGGELFF
TRBV15	NA	TRBJ2-1	NA	TGTGCCACCAGCAGGGAATGGAGGGGGCGATACAATGAGCAGTTCTTC	CATSREWRGRYNEQFF